The 11 T cell receptor beta chains below come from one sample, sequenced in a study of blood T cell repertoires in COVID-19. TCRdb's copy holds only in-frame clones and misses some; the assay was immunoSEQ multiplex PCR. Of 180,000 or so clones in the sample, around 91% were seen once. Material: peripheral blood. The origin of the receptors is a man aged 50-59 years with acute or convalescent COVID-19.

The chain combines TRBV9 with TRBJ1-4; TRBD1 matches at 9 bases. This CDR3 has 14 amino acids. The V gene's germline CDR1 is SGDLS and CDR2 YYNGEE. J lost 7 bases, V lost 0 bases, and 1 base had no gene match. In DNA form, the CDR3 reads TGTGCCAGCAGCGTAGGGACAGGGGTTGAAAAACTGTTTTTT. It is translated as CASSVGTGVEKLFF. The variable domain in full, completed from reference TRBV9 and TRBJ1-4, reads DSGVTQTPKHLITATGQRVTLRCSPRSGDLSVYWYQQSLDQGLQFLIQYYNGEERAKGNILERFSAQQFPDLHSELNLSSLELGDSALYFCASSVGTGVEKLFFGSGTQLSVL.

The chain carries TRBV5-6 and TRBJ2-7, with a tentative D call TRBD1 (5 bases). This CDR3 region has 12 residues. Germline V gene sequence: CDR1 SGHDT, CDR2 YYEEEE. V lost 1 base and J lost 4, with 6 bases in between. This CDR3 reads CASSLKGYEQYF. CDR3 nucleotides: TGTGCCAGCAGCTTGAAGGGGTACGAGCAGTACTTC.

The V gene is TRBV18, the J gene TRBJ2-1; maybe TRBD2 (5 bases). This CDR3 contains 14 residues. Trimming took off 2 bases at V and 6 bases at J, with 11 bases between the two ends. CDR1 is KGHSH, CDR2 LQKENI, per germline. CDR3 nucleotides: TGTGCCAGCTCACCAGTAGGAGGAGGCAATGAGCAGTTCTTC. Translation gives CASSPVGGGNEQFF.

The count of this clone is one. V usage is TRBV20-1 and J usage is TRBJ2-7, with D tentatively TRBD1 (5 bases). The ends were cut back, 3 bases at V and 0 bases at J, with 9 bases in the middle. This CDR3 is built from 13 residues. The germline V gene encodes CDR1 DFQATT and CDR2 SNEGSKA (reference sequence). DNA of the CDR3: TGCAGTGCTAGTGACGACAGCTCCTACGAGCAGTACTTC. Protein sequence: CSASDDSSYEQYF.

This rearrangement joins TRBV2 to TRBJ2-7; the D is unclear. Germline CDR1 SNHLY, CDR2 FYNNEI. The CDR3 covers 13 residues. The V end lost 3 bases, the J end lost 3 bases, and 9 bases lay between the germline ends. CDR3 in DNA: TGTGCCAGCAGTGAGGCTTCCCGCTACGAGCAGTACTTC. Amino acid sequence: CASSEASRYEQYF. The whole variable domain, remainder taken from reference TRBV2 and TRBJ2-7, is EPEVTQTPSHQVTQMGQEVILRCVPISNHLYFYWYRQILGQKVEFLVSFYNNEISEKSEIFDDQFSVERPDGSNFTLKIRSTKLEDSAMYFCASSEASRYEQYFGPGTRLTVT.

This clone showed up just once. The CDR3, as DNA: TGTGCCATCACCCGGGGGGTAGATAATTCACCCCTCCACTTT. Translating gives CAITRGVDNSPLHF. The chain has TRBV10-3 and TRBJ1-6; D might be TRBD1 (5 bases). Germline assignment: CDR1 ENHRY and CDR2 SYGVKD. This CDR3 spans 14 amino acids. Trimming pared 7 bases from V and 5 bases from J, leaving 12 bases between.

The J gene is TRBJ1-2, the V gene TRBV2; 7 bases are a match to TRBD1. The V and J ends lost 4 bases and 8 bases, in that order; junction bases with no gene match: 7. Germline-derived CDR1 and CDR2 are SNHLY and FYNNEI. This CDR3 contains 13 residues. The CDR3 reads CASSGTGARGYTF. Written as DNA, the CDR3 is TGTGCCAGCAGTGGGACAGGTGCGAGGGGCTACACCTTC.

The chain joins TRBV11-2 to TRBJ2-2, with D hard to call. V shed 2 bases and J shed 2 bases, with 6 bases lying between them. The CDR3 covers 14 residues. Per germline, CDR1 SGHAT and CDR2 FQNNGV. The CDR3 loop reads CASSLLSNTGELFF. The CDR3 bases are TGTGCCAGCAGCTTACTGAGTAACACCGGGGAGCTGTTTTTT.

The genes are TRBV28 and TRBJ2-5; 8 nucleotides match TRBD1. The CDR3 totals 18 residues. Germline V lookup: CDR1 MDHEN, CDR2 SYDVKM. V lost 7 bases, J lost 0 bases, and 16 bases stayed unmatched. The CDR3 DNA reads as TGTGCCAGCAACCATGGCAGGGGGCTAGGTATTGACCAAGAGACCCAGTACTTC. It encodes CASNHGRGLGIDQETQYF.

The chain is built from TRBV5-5 and TRBJ2-1; D might be TRBD1 (5 bases). Germline assignment: CDR1 SGHKS and CDR2 YYEKEE (reference sequence). CDR3 length: 14 residues. V gave up 4 bases and J gave up 7 bases, with 15 bases separating them. The CDR3 is CASSGAPNGNEQFF. DNA of the CDR3: TGTGCCAGCAGCGGGGCCCCAAATGGGAATGAGCAGTTCTTC.

V gene TRBV7-6 combines with J gene TRBJ2-3; maybe TRBD1 (6 bases). The CDR3 covers 12 residues. The V end lost 5 bases, the J end lost 6 bases, and 9 bases lay between the germline ends. Germline CDR1 reads SGHVS; CDR2 reads FNYEAQ. CDR3 bases: TGTGCCAGCAGCGCTACAGGGGATACGCAGTATTTT. It encodes CASSATGDTQYF. Drawing the rest from reference TRBV7-6 and TRBJ2-3, the complete variable domain is GAGVSQSPRYKVTKRGQDVALRCDPISGHVSLYWYRQALGQGPEFLTYFNYEAQQDKSGLPNDRFSAERPEGSISTLTIQRTEQRDSAMYRCASSATGDTQYFGPGTRLTVL.